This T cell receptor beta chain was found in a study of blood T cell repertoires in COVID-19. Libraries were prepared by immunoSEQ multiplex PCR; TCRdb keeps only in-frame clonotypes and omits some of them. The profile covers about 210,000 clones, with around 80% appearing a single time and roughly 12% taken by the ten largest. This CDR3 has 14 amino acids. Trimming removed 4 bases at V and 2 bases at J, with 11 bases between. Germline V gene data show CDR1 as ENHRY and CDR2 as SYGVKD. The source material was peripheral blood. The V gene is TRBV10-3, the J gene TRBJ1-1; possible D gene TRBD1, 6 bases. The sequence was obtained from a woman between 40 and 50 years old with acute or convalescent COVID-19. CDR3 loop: CAISVSGVNTEAFF. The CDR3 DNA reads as TGTGCCATCAGTGTTTCAGGGGTAAACACTGAAGCTTTCTTT.